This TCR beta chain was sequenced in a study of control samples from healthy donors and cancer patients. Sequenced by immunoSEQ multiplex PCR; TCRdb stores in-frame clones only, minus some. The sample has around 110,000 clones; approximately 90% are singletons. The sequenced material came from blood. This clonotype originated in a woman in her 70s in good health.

The CDR3 nucleotides read TGTGCCAGTAGAGCCGGGACAGGGGTAGGCGAGCAGTACTTC. Amino acid sequence: CASRAGTGVGEQYF. The rearrangement joins TRBV19 to TRBJ2-7, with 10 bases that match TRBD1. V trimming: 6 bases; J trimming: 6 bases; junction bases outside the gene matches: 8. Germline V gives CDR1 LNHDA, CDR2 SQIVND (reference sequence). The CDR3 is 14 amino acids.